These T cell receptor beta chains were read from a single sample in a study of shared clonotypes between healthy human individuals. Clones were read by immunoSEQ multiplex PCR, and TCRdb kept only the in-frame ones, dropping some. The table records 110,000 or so clones, around 73% of them present only once. The source material was memory CD8+ T cells sorted from blood. These receptors came from a young woman in good health. CDR3s include the opening cysteine and the closing phenylalanine or tryptophan. The order of the fields is clone size, V gene, D gene, J gene, CDR3 protein, CDR3 DNA. D genes are given only for firm matches. Size is omitted from some rows. Given values are once, few, many or a class for expanded clones.

many	TRBV29-1	NA	TRBJ1-2	CSVVPGTAKEGYTF	TGCAGCGTTGTTCCGGGGACGGCAAAGGAGGGCTACACCTTC
NA	TRBV15	NA	TRBJ1-2	CATSRAGYGYTF	TGTGCCACCAGCAGAGCGGGCTATGGCTACACCTTC
NA	TRBV19	TRBD1	TRBJ1-6	CASTLTGVNSPLHF	TGTGCCAGTACCCTGACAGGGGTGAATTCACCCCTCCACTTT
NA	TRBV6-5	TRBD2	TRBJ2-7	CASTPLAGVYEQYF	TGTGCCAGCACACCGTTAGCGGGAGTCTACGAGCAGTACTTC
NA	TRBV6-1	NA	TRBJ1-1	CASGGRMNTEAFF	TGTGCCAGCGGGGGACGTATGAACACTGAAGCTTTCTTT
few	TRBV2	NA	TRBJ2-7	CASSKEASHYEQYF	TGTGCCAGCAGTAAAGAGGCCAGCCATTACGAGCAGTACTTC
few	TRBV19	NA	TRBJ2-7	CASSIADGSYPYEQYF	TGTGCCAGTAGTATCGCCGACGGTTCTTACCCGTACGAGCAGTACTTC
NA	TRBV14	NA	TRBJ2-7	CASSQKDMSGFHEQYF	TGTGCCAGCAGCCAAAAGGACATGTCCGGTTTTCACGAGCAGTACTTC
NA	TRBV29-1	TRBD2	TRBJ2-3	CSVETSGKQDTQYF	TGCAGCGTGGAGACTAGCGGGAAGCAAGATACGCAGTATTTT
NA	TRBV23-1	TRBD1	TRBJ1-2	CADRGLSGYTF	TGCGCAGACAGGGGTTTGAGTGGCTACACCTTC
NA	TRBV6-1	NA	TRBJ2-7	CASSDLAEGYEQYF	TGTGCCAGCAGTGACTTAGCGGAGGGCTACGAGCAGTACTTC
many	TRBV15	NA	TRBJ1-3	CATSRTTGNTIYF	TGTGCCACCAGCAGAACCACCGGAAACACCATATATTTT
NA	TRBV25-1	NA	TRBJ2-1	CASSEGRVNEQFF	TGTGCCAGCAGTGAAGGGCGGGTCAATGAGCAGTTCTTC
NA	TRBV19	NA	TRBJ1-2	CASSIGVGTHGYTF	TGTGCCAGTAGTATAGGGGTTGGAACACATGGCTACACCTTC
NA	TRBV2	NA	TRBJ2-1	CASNGSPSYNEQFF	TGTGCCAGCAACGGGAGCCCCTCCTACAATGAGCAGTTCTTC
NA	TRBV6-5	NA	TRBJ2-7	CASSYSGIRPYEQYF	TGTGCCAGCAGTTACTCGGGTATTAGGCCCTACGAGCAGTACTTC
NA	TRBV29-1	NA	TRBJ2-6	CSVRRILIQSRANVLTF	TGCAGCGTTCGGCGCATACTAATACAAAGTCGGGCCAACGTCCTGACTTTC
NA	TRBV4-1	TRBD2	TRBJ2-7	CASRALAGGSYEQYF	TGCGCCAGCAGAGCCCTAGCGGGAGGAAGCTACGAGCAGTACTTC
many	TRBV4-2	NA	TRBJ2-1	CASSQGREFSEQFF	TGTGCCAGCAGCCAAGGGCGGGAATTTAGTGAGCAGTTCTTC
NA	TRBV6-5	TRBD1	TRBJ2-7	CASSPGQYEQYF	TGTGCCAGCAGCCCGGGACAGTACGAGCAGTACTTC
NA	TRBV5-1	NA	TRBJ2-1	CASSLSEARHNEQFF	TGCGCCAGCAGCTTGTCTGAGGCGAGGCACAATGAGCAGTTCTTC
NA	TRBV30	NA	TRBJ2-5	CAWSGTHGETQYF	TGTGCCTGGAGCGGGACTCACGGAGAGACCCAGTACTTC
NA	TRBV19	TRBD1	TRBJ1-1	CASSIEGTGVFVTEAFF	TGTGCCAGTAGTATAGAGGGGACAGGGGTCTTTGTCACTGAAGCTTTCTTT
NA	TRBV29-1	NA	TRBJ2-7	CSVGQGRPYEQYF	TGCAGCGTTGGTCAGGGGCGCCCCTACGAGCAGTACTTC
NA	TRBV7-2	NA	TRBJ1-5	CASSPTAGGDQPQHF	TGTGCCAGCAGCCCCACAGCCGGTGGGGATCAGCCCCAGCATTTT
once	TRBV5-1	NA	TRBJ1-4	CASSLTGVTDEKLFF	TGCGCCAGCAGCCTCACGGGGGTGACGGATGAAAAACTGTTTTTT
NA	TRBV30	TRBD1	TRBJ1-3	CAWSVRGNRGSGNTIYF	TGTGCCTGGAGTGTACGCGGGAACAGGGGGTCGGGAAACACCATATATTTT
NA	TRBV7-2	TRBD2	TRBJ2-7	CASSQGGGRYEQYF	TGTGCCAGCAGCCAGGGCGGCGGGAGGTACGAGCAGTACTTC
NA	TRBV4-1	NA	TRBJ1-4	CASSLQGLATNEKLFF	TGCGCCAGCAGCCTCCAGGGACTTGCAACTAATGAAAAACTGTTTTTT
NA	TRBV6-6	NA	TRBJ1-5	CASSLAPMGNQPQHF	TGTGCCAGCAGTTTAGCGCCTATGGGAAATCAGCCCCAGCATTTT
NA	TRBV5-1	NA	TRBJ2-7	CASSLAAFYEQYF	TGCGCCAGCAGCTTGGCCGCATTCTACGAGCAGTACTTC
NA	TRBV5-8	TRBD1	TRBJ1-4	CASSFGQGTANEKLFF	TGTGCCAGCAGCTTCGGACAGGGAACCGCTAATGAAAAACTGTTTTTT
NA	TRBV2	NA	TRBJ2-2	CASSGGLPGLFF	TGTGCCAGCAGTGGGGGACTTCCTGGGCTGTTTTTT
NA	TRBV21-1	NA	TRBJ1-5	CASSNEENQPQHF	TGTGCCAGCAGCAATGAAGAGAATCAGCCCCAGCATTTT
NA	TRBV6-5	NA	TRBJ2-7	CASSRPVDYSYEQYF	TGTGCCAGCAGTCGACCCGTCGACTACTCCTACGAGCAGTACTTC
NA	TRBV18	TRBD2	TRBJ2-3	CASSRGLAGEADTQYF	TGTGCCAGCTCACGGGGACTAGCGGGAGAGGCAGATACGCAGTATTTT
NA	TRBV6-5	TRBD2	TRBJ2-3	CASSEGLAADTQYF	TGTGCCAGCAGTGAGGGACTAGCCGCAGATACGCAGTATTTT
NA	TRBV28	TRBD1	TRBJ1-3	CASSSQGGAFGNTIYF	TGTGCCAGCAGTTCCCAGGGGGGGGCTTTTGGAAACACCATATATTTT
NA	TRBV11-2	TRBD1	TRBJ2-1	CASSLDRREQFF	TGTGCCAGCAGCTTGGACAGGCGTGAGCAGTTCTTC
NA	TRBV28	NA	TRBJ1-2	CASSFGGGYGYTF	TGTGCCAGCAGTTTCGGGGGGGGCTATGGCTACACCTTC
NA	TRBV4-1	NA	TRBJ2-1	CASSHRPGTESYNEQFF	TGCGCCAGCAGCCACCGCCCAGGGACGGAGTCCTACAATGAGCAGTTCTTC
medium-sized	TRBV6-1	TRBD2	TRBJ2-7	CASSERTSGSYEQYF	TGTGCCAGCAGTGAAAGGACTAGCGGGAGCTACGAGCAGTACTTC
NA	TRBV7-9	NA	TRBJ1-4	CASSTFTGSTASGNEKLFF	TGTGCCAGCAGCACCTTTACCGGGTCCACCGCCTCCGGTAATGAAAAACTGTTTTTT
NA	TRBV7-9	TRBD1	TRBJ1-5	CASSLGGQVRNQPQHF	TGTGCCAGCAGCTTAGGGGGACAGGTCCGCAATCAGCCCCAGCATTTT
many	TRBV2	TRBD2	TRBJ2-7	CARESGRGSYEQYF	TGTGCCAGGGAAAGCGGGAGAGGATCCTACGAGCAGTACTTC